A selection of T cell receptor beta chains follows, all from one sample in a study of PD-L1 blockade in urothelial cancer. Libraries were prepared by immunoSEQ multiplex PCR; TCRdb keeps only in-frame clonotypes and omits some of them. Here the sample spans about 120,000 clones, more than 75% being singletons. Sequencing used PBMCs, obtained around atezolizumab (anti-PD-L1) treatment. Every receptor here comes from a man in his forties or fifties with urothelial cancer. Each CDR3 is given with its conserved first and last residue. A D gene is named only where the DNA matches it firmly. Clone size is not always given. Where it is, it says once, few, many or a class for expanded clones.

D: -
V: TRBV5-6
size: -
length: 16
J: TRBJ2-3
CDR3: CASSLGLSRGTDTQYF
DNA: TGTGCCAGCAGCCTCGGGCTATCGAGGGGCACAGATACGCAGTATTTT

D: TRBD1
V: TRBV27
size: -
length: 16
J: TRBJ2-3
CDR3: CASSSSGTASTDTQYF
DNA: TGTGCCAGCAGTTCTTCCGGGACAGCTAGCACAGATACGCAGTATTTT

D: -
V: TRBV5-1
size: -
length: 13
J: TRBJ2-7
CDR3: CASSAGQDGEQYF
DNA: TGCGCCAGCAGTGCAGGGCAGGACGGCGAGCAGTACTTC

D: TRBD1
V: TRBV15
size: once
length: 17
J: TRBJ1-5
CDR3: CATSRDPTGGSNQPQHF
DNA: TGTGCCACCAGCAGAGATCCGACAGGGGGAAGCAATCAGCCCCAGCATTTT

D: -
V: TRBV7-3
size: -
length: 15
J: TRBJ2-3
CDR3: CASSSSSAPADTQYF
DNA: TGTGCCAGCAGCTCCTCGAGTGCCCCGGCAGATACGCAGTATTTT

D: TRBD1
V: TRBV6-1
size: -
length: 14
J: TRBJ2-3
CDR3: CASSRTGFGDTQYF
DNA: TGTGCCAGCAGTCGGACAGGGTTTGGAGATACGCAGTATTTT

D: -
V: TRBV6-5
size: -
length: 12
J: TRBJ2-1
CDR3: CASSPNLDEQFF
DNA: TGTGCCAGCAGTCCTAACCTAGATGAGCAGTTCTTC

D: TRBD2
V: TRBV6-1
size: -
length: 15
J: TRBJ2-1
CDR3: CASSALAGVYNEQFF
DNA: TGTGCCAGCAGTGCTCTAGCGGGAGTCTACAATGAGCAGTTCTTC

D: TRBD1
V: TRBV19
size: -
length: 13
J: TRBJ1-1
CDR3: CASTTGGNTEAFF
DNA: TGTGCCAGCACGACAGGGGGGAACACTGAAGCTTTCTTT

D: TRBD1
V: TRBV27
size: -
length: 16
J: TRBJ2-7
CDR3: CASSRSGTGVYYEQYF
DNA: TGTGCCAGCAGCCGGTCCGGGACAGGGGTTTACTACGAGCAGTACTTC

D: TRBD1
V: TRBV28
size: few
length: 15
J: TRBJ1-2
CDR3: CASSRQGALGYGYTF
DNA: TGTGCCAGCAGTCGACAGGGGGCGCTTGGCTATGGCTACACCTTC

D: TRBD2
V: TRBV5-6
size: medium-sized
length: 15
J: TRBJ2-3
CDR3: CASSLSGSGTDTQYF
DNA: TGTGCCAGCAGCTTGAGCGGGAGTGGCACAGATACGCAGTATTTT

D: -
V: TRBV18
size: -
length: 14
J: TRBJ2-3
CDR3: CASSRPQSTDTQYF
DNA: TGTGCCAGCTCACGGCCTCAAAGCACAGATACGCAGTATTTT

D: -
V: TRBV5-4
size: -
length: 13
J: TRBJ2-7
CDR3: CASSLQGAYEQYF
DNA: TGTGCCAGCAGCTTGCAGGGTGCCTACGAGCAGTACTTC

D: -
V: TRBV19
size: few
length: 14
J: TRBJ1-1
CDR3: CASSLGALNTEAFF
DNA: TGTGCCAGTAGTTTGGGGGCCTTGAACACTGAAGCTTTCTTT

D: TRBD1
V: TRBV18
size: few
length: 17
J: TRBJ2-3
CDR3: CASSPPRQGPNTDTQYF
DNA: TGTGCCAGCTCACCCCCACGACAGGGTCCTAACACAGATACGCAGTATTTT

D: TRBD1
V: TRBV2
size: -
length: 14
J: TRBJ1-2
CDR3: CASSTKGQGNGYTF
DNA: TGTGCCAGCAGTACCAAAGGACAGGGGAATGGCTACACCTTC

D: TRBD1
V: TRBV27
size: -
length: 14
J: TRBJ1-4
CDR3: CASSRTGGAEKLFF
DNA: TGTGCCAGCAGTAGGACAGGGGGCGCGGAAAAACTGTTTTTT

D: -
V: TRBV28
size: -
length: 12
J: TRBJ1-2
CDR3: CATTRAAAVGTF
DNA: TGTGCCACCACGAGGGCAGCAGCTGTTGGCACCTTC

D: -
V: TRBV11-1
size: -
length: 14
J: TRBJ2-5
CDR3: CASSLAGGQETQYF
DNA: TGTGCCAGCAGCTTAGCGGGAGGTCAAGAGACCCAGTACTTC

D: -
V: TRBV7-2
size: -
length: 15
J: TRBJ2-7
CDR3: CASSPRTAGSYEQYF
DNA: TGTGCCAGCAGCCCCCGAACCGCCGGCTCCTACGAGCAGTACTTC

D: TRBD2
V: TRBV10-2
size: few
length: 17
J: TRBJ2-1
CDR3: CASSESKTSGRIYEQFF
DNA: TGCGCCAGCAGTGAGTCAAAGACTAGCGGGAGGATATATGAGCAGTTCTTC

D: TRBD1
V: TRBV15
size: once
length: 17
J: TRBJ1-6
CDR3: CATSTPGTGSRNSPLHF
DNA: TGTGCCACCAGCACACCCGGGACAGGGTCCCGAAATTCACCCCTCCACTTT

D: -
V: TRBV18
size: -
length: 14
J: TRBJ1-6
CDR3: CASSLRRGDSPLHF
DNA: TGTGCCAGCTCCCTCAGACGGGGGGATTCACCCCTCCACTTT